Shown below are 10 T cell receptor beta chains from a single sample sequenced in a study of shared clonotypes between healthy human individuals. Data came from immunoSEQ multiplex PCR; TCRdb stores just in-frame clones and leaves some out. The sample has fewer than 2.5 million clones, over 85% seen once. The sample taken for sequencing was naive CD4+ T cells from PBMCs. The subset: CD45RA+ positively selected. These receptors originate from a man aged 18 to 35 in good health. Some clones in this sample may be carry-over from other donors' samples.

The chain has TRBV7-3 and TRBJ2-2; D is undetermined. V dropped 5 bases and J dropped 0 bases, with 10 bases sitting between them. The germline V gene encodes CDR1 SGHTA and CDR2 FQGTGA. CDR3 length equals 15 residues. The CDR3 spells CASSPQRANTGELFF. CDR3 bases: TGTGCCAGCAGCCCCCAACGGGCGAACACCGGGGAGCTGTTTTTT.

The DNA for the CDR3 is TGTGCCAGCAGGACTAGCGGGAGGTCCTACGAGCAGTACTTC. This translates into CASRTSGRSYEQYF. The chain is built from TRBV6-1 and TRBJ2-7, with 13 bases matching TRBD2. There are 14 residues in the CDR3. CDR1 is MNHNS, CDR2 SASEGT, per germline. Trimming at V came to 6 bases and at J to 1 base, leaving 0 bases not matched to a gene.

The table lists this clone with a count of one. The chain joins TRBV10-3 to TRBJ2-1; tentative D call: TRBD1 (5 bases). Germline V gene lookup returns CDR1 ENHRY and CDR2 SYGVKD. The CDR3 loop spans 16 amino acids. The V gene lost 0 bases and the J gene lost 6 bases, with 15 bases spanning the gap. The CDR3 loop is CAISESGVRGINEQFF. CDR3 coding DNA: TGTGCCATCAGTGAGTCAGGGGTCAGAGGCATCAATGAGCAGTTCTTC.

The J gene is TRBJ1-2, the V gene TRBV2; no definite D call. Germline V CDR1 and CDR2: SNHLY, FYNNEI. Trimming removed 6 bases from V and 4 bases from J, with 15 bases in between. The CDR3 has 14 residues. The CDR3 region is CASRVTVSGYGYTF. As DNA, the CDR3 is TGTGCCAGCAGGGTCACAGTGAGTGGCTATGGCTACACCTTC.

The chain combines TRBV7-3 with TRBJ2-1, with 8 bases identical to TRBD2. After removal of 4 bases from V and 3 bases from J, the junction contained 8 bases not matched to a gene. Germline V gives CDR1 SGHTA, CDR2 FQGTGA. There are 16 residues in the CDR3. CDR3 protein: CASSSAGTSLYNEQFF. The DNA of the CDR3 is TGTGCCAGCAGCTCCGCCGGGACTAGTCTCTACAATGAGCAGTTCTTC.

The rearrangement links TRBV7-2 to TRBJ2-7, with 7 bases matching TRBD2. Per germline, CDR1 SGHTA and CDR2 FQGNSA. Germline trimming cut 1 base from V and 6 bases from J; bases unmatched to any gene: 12. The CDR3 extends over 16 amino acids. The CDR3 loop is CASSLVAGGSIPEQYF. Here the CDR3 DNA reads TGTGCCAGCAGCTTAGTGGCCGGCGGGAGTATCCCCGAGCAGTACTTC.

The rearrangement uses TRBV28 and TRBJ2-2, with TRBD1 identical over 9 bases. V was clipped by 6 bases and J by 1 base; unmatched bases: 3. Per the germline V gene, CDR1 is MDHEN and CDR2 is SYDVKM. This CDR3 spans 15 amino acids. In DNA form, the CDR3 reads TGTGCCAGCAGCCCGGGACAGGGGAACACCGGGGAGCTGTTTTTT. It encodes CASSPGQGNTGELFF.

The J gene is TRBJ1-5, the V gene TRBV27; D ambiguous. The length of the CDR3 is 15 residues. Between the trimmed V and J ends, which lost 2 bases and 2 bases, there was a span of 10 bases. Germline CDR1 is MNHEY and CDR2 is SMNVEV (reference sequence). CDR3 coding DNA: TGTGCCAGCAGTTTAAGGGCCCGGGGCAATCAGCCCCAGCATTTT. Its protein is CASSLRARGNQPQHF.

The V and J genes are TRBV11-2 and TRBJ2-6; TRBD2 matches 7 bases. The V and J ends lost 5 bases and 2 bases, in that order; junction bases with no gene match: 3. Germline CDR1 and CDR2: SGHAT and FQNNGV. The length of the CDR3 is 15 residues. The CDR3 is CASSQSGTGANVLTF. CDR3 bases: TGTGCCAGCAGCCAAAGCGGGACTGGGGCCAACGTCCTGACTTTC.

The J gene is TRBJ1-3, the V gene TRBV5-4, with no clear D. Germline V gene lookup returns CDR1 SGHNT and CDR2 YYREEE (reference sequence). This CDR3 has 17 amino acids. V was clipped by 2 bases and J by 0 bases, with 15 bases between them. CDR3 amino acids: CASSLNLYLSSGNTIYF. CDR3 nucleotides: TGTGCCAGCAGCTTAAATTTGTACTTGAGCTCTGGAAACACCATATATTTT.